A selection of T cell receptor beta chains follows, all from one sample in a study of T cell repertoires in cytomegalovirus infection. One entry per CDR3 protein, called by TCRdb with MiXCR from the reads. The sample holds about 770,000 distinct CDR3 sequences, 25% to 30% seen once. No antigen has been identified for these receptors. Sequenced material: cultured CD8+ T cells from PBMCs, taken from culture after CMV antigen stimulation. These receptors were taken from a human donor in good health (CMV status not recorded). Some clones in this sample may be carry-over from other donors' samples. The CDR3 runs from the conserved cysteine through the conserved F or W. The D gene is left open where the match is weak. Where a row states a size, it is once, few, many or the class of an expanded clone; other rows omit it.

abundance	d_gene	len	v_gene	j_gene	CDR3nt	CDR3aa
NA	NA	11	TRBV7-9	TRBJ2-5	TGTGCCAGCAGCCCGCAACGGGGACAGTACTTC	CASSPQRGQYF
few	TRBD2	17	TRBV5-8	TRBJ2-7	TGTGCCAGCGCTCCGGGACTAGCGTCTTATAGCTCCTACGAGCAGTACTTC	CASAPGLASYSSYEQYF
NA	TRBD1	16	TRBV27	TRBJ2-3	TGTGCCAGCAGGACATACAGGGGGAGAGAGGCAGATACGCAGTATTTT	CASRTYRGREADTQYF
NA	NA	16	TRBV6-5	TRBJ1-2	TGTGCCAGCAGTTACCTCCTCCAGACAGGCCGCTATGGCTACACCTTC	CASSYLLQTGRYGYTF
few	NA	16	TRBV5-1	TRBJ2-1	TGCGCCAGCAGCTTATTAGCCAGGGGCCCCTACAATGAGCAGTTCTTC	CASSLLARGPYNEQFF
many	TRBD1	15	TRBV7-2	TRBJ1-5	TGTGCCAGCAGTTTTAGGGGACAGCGTAATCAGCCCCAGCATTTT	CASSFRGQRNQPQHF
NA	NA	13	TRBV10-2	TRBJ1-2	TGCGCCAGCTTACCTCTAGCTAACTATGGCTACACCTTC	CASLPLANYGYTF
few	TRBD2	19	TRBV11-2	TRBJ2-7	TGTGCCAGCAGCTTAGATTGGATTAGCGGGGGGCCGTTCTCCTACGAGCAGTACTTC	CASSLDWISGGPFSYEQYF
many	NA	15	TRBV6-1	TRBJ2-3	TGTGCCAGCAGCCTATCTCAGGGAGTCGCAGATACGCAGTATTTT	CASSLSQGVADTQYF
NA	TRBD1	15	TRBV7-8	TRBJ1-1	TGTGCCAGCAGCTTAGACAGGGGGCTTTGGACTGAAGCTTTCTTT	CASSLDRGLWTEAFF
many	NA	14	TRBV7-2	TRBJ2-7	TGTGCCAGCAGCTTAGTGGCAGGGGACTACGAGCAGTACTTC	CASSLVAGDYEQYF
few	NA	13	TRBV12-3/TRBV12-4	TRBJ2-5	TGTGCCAGCAGTTTAAGTCATGGAGAGACCCAGTACTTC	CASSLSHGETQYF
few	NA	16	TRBV5-1	TRBJ2-2	TGCGCCAGCAGCTTCCCTCAATACCCACAGACCGGGGAGCTGTTTTTT	CASSFPQYPQTGELFF
NA	NA	14	TRBV14	TRBJ2-5	TGTGCCAGCAGCCAAGAAGAGGGACAAGAGACCCAGTACTTC	CASSQEEGQETQYF
few	NA	15	TRBV6-1	TRBJ2-5	TGTGCCAGCAGTGAATTCGGCGGACGCCAAGAGACCCAGTACTTC	CASSEFGGRQETQYF
few	TRBD1	14	TRBV12-3/TRBV12-4	TRBJ2-7	TGTGCCAGCACTTGGAGACAGGGGGGCTACGAGCAGTACTTC	CASTWRQGGYEQYF
few	TRBD2	15	TRBV10-3	TRBJ2-3	TGTGCCATCAAGGGAGGGCCGGACCGCACAGATACGCAGTATTTT	CAIKGGPDRTDTQYF
many	NA	14	TRBV6-6	TRBJ2-1	TGTGCCAGCAGCTCCGGGGGCTCCCACAATGAGCAGTTCTTC	CASSSGGSHNEQFF
many	TRBD1	13	TRBV28	TRBJ1-5	TGTGCCAGCAGTTTCAGGGGGCGAGGGCCCCAGCATTTT	CASSFRGRGPQHF
few	TRBD2	17	TRBV11-2	TRBJ2-5	TGTGCCAGCAGCTTGGGGACTAGCGGGGGGGCACGGGAGACCCAGTACTTC	CASSLGTSGGARETQYF
NA	NA	13	TRBV27	TRBJ1-1	TGTGCCAGCAGTTTGCCGGGACGGCTTGAAGCTTTCTTT	CASSLPGRLEAFF
few	NA	17	TRBV4-1	TRBJ2-6	TGCGCCAGCAGCCAAGTAGGGGTGGGGGTTGGGGCCAACGTCCTGACTTTC	CASSQVGVGVGANVLTF
NA	NA	16	TRBV4-1	TRBJ2-1	TGCGCCAGCAGCCAAGGCGCCGGGGGCTCCTACAATGAGCAGTTCTTC	CASSQGAGGSYNEQFF
few	NA	15	TRBV29-1	TRBJ2-1	TGCAGCGTTGAGGCCGCTACAAGCTCCTACAATGAGCAGTTCTTC	CSVEAATSSYNEQFF
NA	NA	16	TRBV5-4	TRBJ2-2	TGTGCCAGCAGCATTACAGGGAAAGGGAACACCGGGGAGCTGTTTTTT	CASSITGKGNTGELFF
few	TRBD1	14	TRBV24-1	TRBJ2-2	TGTGCCACTGCCGGGACAGGGGGAGGCGGGGAGCTGTTTTTT	CATAGTGGGGELFF
NA	NA	15	TRBV4-2	TRBJ1-6	TGTGCCCGCAGCCATCGCTCTCCATATAATTCACCCCTCCACTTT	CARSHRSPYNSPLHF
few	TRBD2	15	TRBV19	TRBJ2-5	TGTGCCAGTAAAGTGACTAGCGGGGCTCAAGAGACCCAGTACTTC	CASKVTSGAQETQYF
few	TRBD1	16	TRBV7-6	TRBJ1-1	TGTGCCAGCAGTCAGGTGACAGGGGGTTTGAACACTGAAGCTTTCTTT	CASSQVTGGLNTEAFF
NA	NA	16	TRBV27	TRBJ1-4	TGTGCCAGCCCGGGGGGGGTGAGTGCAACTAATGAAAAACTGTTTTTT	CASPGGVSATNEKLFF
NA	NA	16	TRBV19	TRBJ1-1	TGTGCCAGTCCGCCGGAGCCTGGGGAAGTTCGCACTGAAGCTTTCTTT	CASPPEPGEVRTEAFF
many	NA	14	TRBV6-5	TRBJ1-2	TGTGCCAGCAGTTACTCGACCGGGATGGATGGCTACACCTTC	CASSYSTGMDGYTF
NA	NA	16	TRBV6-1	TRBJ2-2	TGTGCCAGCAGTGAATTTTGGACGGCGAACACCGGGGAGCTGTTTTTT	CASSEFWTANTGELFF
many	NA	14	TRBV7-6	TRBJ2-1	TGTGCCAGCAGCCCTTACTGGGGAAACAATGAGCAGTTCTTC	CASSPYWGNNEQFF
NA	NA	14	TRBV5-1	TRBJ2-5	TGCGCCAGCAGCTTGGTCAGGGAAGGGGAGACCCAGTACTTC	CASSLVREGETQYF
few	NA	15	TRBV12-5	TRBJ1-1	TGTGCTAGTGTTAGACCAATGGGTTATGGCACTGAAGCTTTCTTT	CASVRPMGYGTEAFF
few	NA	14	TRBV19	TRBJ1-1	TGTGCCAGTAGATGGGGCGGGCCGAACACTGAAGCTTTCTTT	CASRWGGPNTEAFF
few	NA	11	TRBV6-1	TRBJ1-2	TGTGCCAGCAAGGGGGACTATGGCTACACCTTC	CASKGDYGYTF
many	NA	16	TRBV7-8	TRBJ2-1	TGTGCCAGCAGCGAGCAGAGGATACGTCCGGGGAATGAGCAGTTCTTC	CASSEQRIRPGNEQFF
few	TRBD2	14	TRBV6-2/TRBV6-3	TRBJ2-2	TGTGCCAGCAGTTACATCGGACTAGCCGGGGAGCTGTTTTTT	CASSYIGLAGELFF
NA	NA	14	TRBV6-2/TRBV6-3	TRBJ1-1	TGTGCCAGCGGTATTACAACAGGGTCTACTGAAGCTTTCTTT	CASGITTGSTEAFF
few	NA	15	TRBV7-9	TRBJ2-1	TGTGCCAGCAGCTTACATGGGAACTCCGGGGATGAGCAGTTCTTC	CASSLHGNSGDEQFF
NA	NA	13	TRBV6-2/TRBV6-3	TRBJ1-2	TGTGCCAGCAGTTCGGGATCGGTGTACGGCTACACCTTC	CASSSGSVYGYTF
many	NA	14	TRBV13	TRBJ1-3	TGTGCCAGCAGTCGGAGCTACTCTGGAAACACCATATATTTT	CASSRSYSGNTIYF
NA	NA	16	TRBV27	TRBJ1-1	TGTGCCAGCAGTTTATACTGGACAGTGAAAAACACTGAAGCTTTCTTT	CASSLYWTVKNTEAFF
once	NA	16	TRBV12-3/TRBV12-4	TRBJ1-2	TGTGCCAGCAGCCCTGGGAAGGGGGGGCCTAACTATGGCTACACCTTC	CASSPGKGGPNYGYTF
few	NA	16	TRBV25-1	TRBJ1-2	TGTGCCAGCAGTGTGAAAGGGGATGGCTATTTCGGTGGCTACACCTTC	CASSVKGDGYFGGYTF
few	NA	16	TRBV5-5	TRBJ2-2	TGTGCCAGCAGCTTGAGGGACAACGAGTACACCGGGGAGCTGTTTTTT	CASSLRDNEYTGELFF
few	NA	15	TRBV7-9	TRBJ1-4	TGTGCCAGCGGGTTGTTGACAGCGGGGCATGAAAAACTGTTTTTT	CASGLLTAGHEKLFF
few	NA	14	TRBV29-1	TRBJ1-5	TGCAGCGTTGCCTGGGGGGCTGGCCATCAGCCCCAGCATTTT	CSVAWGAGHQPQHF
many	NA	13	TRBV12-3/TRBV12-4	TRBJ2-1	TGTGCCAGCAGTCCATTTTGGGGGGATGAGCAGTTCTTC	CASSPFWGDEQFF
many	NA	13	TRBV7-6	TRBJ2-5	TGTGCCAGCAGCTTAGGGACCCAAGAGACCCAGTACTTC	CASSLGTQETQYF
NA	TRBD1	14	TRBV27	TRBJ1-1	TGTGCCAGCAGTTACCAGGGACAGGGAACTGAAGCTTTCTTT	CASSYQGQGTEAFF
NA	NA	16	TRBV14	TRBJ2-1	TGTGCCAGCAGCCACTACCAAACAGGACTTTACGATGAGCAGTTCTTC	CASSHYQTGLYDEQFF
NA	NA	14	TRBV6-5	TRBJ2-7	TGTGCCAGCAGTTACTCGGGCTTAACCTACGAGCAGTACTTC	CASSYSGLTYEQYF
NA	TRBD2	17	TRBV20-1	TRBJ2-7	TGCAGTGCTAGCACCCGGGGGGGGGGGCTGAACTCCTACGAGCAGTACTTC	CSASTRGGGLNSYEQYF
NA	NA	14	TRBV6-5	TRBJ1-1	TGTGCCAGCAGTTTTCAGGGAGGTGACACTGAAGCTTTCTTT	CASSFQGGDTEAFF
NA	TRBD1	14	TRBV7-2	TRBJ1-1	TGTGCCAGCAGCTTTACAGGGGGTTATACTGAAGCTTTCTTT	CASSFTGGYTEAFF
few	TRBD2	15	TRBV7-7	TRBJ2-2	TGTGCTAGCAGCCCCTGGACTAGCGGGTCCGGGGAGCTGTTTTTT	CASSPWTSGSGELFF